The clone carrying this T cell receptor (beta chain) has a single count. The antigen is not known. Tens of thousands of T cell genomes (approximately 0.2 ug DNA) went into each sorted-subset replicate. Method: immunoSEQ multiplex PCR; TCRdb's copy keeps in-frame clones and lacks some. The repertoire holds more than 900,000 clones, with 75% to 80% as singletons. Trimming removed 1 base at V and 17 bases at J, with 11 bases between. Germline V CDR1 and CDR2: MDHEN, SYDVKM. The CDR3 is 11 residues long. These data are taken from a study of shared clonotypes between healthy human individuals. Study-wide results and limits: Clonotypes which were not shared had lower generation probabilities than clonotypes that all four donors shared.

The chain uses TRBV28 and TRBJ1-4, with TRBD1 as a possible D gene (6 bases). The source material was memory CD4+ T cells from PBMCs. The subset denotes: CD45RA-negative fraction. The clonotype was recovered from a young man in good health. Some clones in this sample may be carry-over from other donors' samples. The CDR3: CASSLSGDIFF. The CDR3 DNA sequence: TGTGCCAGCAGTTTATCTGGGGACATATTTTTT.